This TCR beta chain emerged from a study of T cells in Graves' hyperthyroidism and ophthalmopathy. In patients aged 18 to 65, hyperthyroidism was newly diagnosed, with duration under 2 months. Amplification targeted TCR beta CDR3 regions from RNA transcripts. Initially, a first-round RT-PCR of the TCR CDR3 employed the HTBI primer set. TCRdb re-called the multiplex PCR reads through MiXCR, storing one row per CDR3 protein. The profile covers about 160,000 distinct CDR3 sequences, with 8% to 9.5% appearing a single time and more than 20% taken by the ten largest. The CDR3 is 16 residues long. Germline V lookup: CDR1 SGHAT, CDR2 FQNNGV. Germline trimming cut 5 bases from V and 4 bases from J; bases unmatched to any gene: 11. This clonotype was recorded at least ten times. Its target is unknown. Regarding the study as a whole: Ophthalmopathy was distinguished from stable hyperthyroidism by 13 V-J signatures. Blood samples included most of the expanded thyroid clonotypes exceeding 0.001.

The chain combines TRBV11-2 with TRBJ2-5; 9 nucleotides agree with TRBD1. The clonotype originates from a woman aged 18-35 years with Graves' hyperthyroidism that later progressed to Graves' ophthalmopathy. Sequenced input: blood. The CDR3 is CASSGGQGPRVETQYF. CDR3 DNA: TGTGCCAGCAGCGGGGGACAGGGACCGCGCGTAGAGACCCAGTACTTC.